Listed below are T cell receptor beta chains from one sample, sequenced in a study of CXCR3-negative and CXCR3-positive naive CD8 T cells. TCRdb reprocessed the 5' RACE reads and stores each CDR3 protein as one record, lacking DNA. Its clone listing holds about 130,000 distinct CDR3 sequences. The sequenced material came from naive CXCR3+ CD8+ T cells from blood. Receptor source: a human donor in good health. Some clones in this sample may be carry-over from other donors' samples. Each CDR3 is given with its conserved first and last residue.

TRBV12-3/TRBV12-4,TRBJ2-7,CASSLSHHKAPYEQYF
TRBV11-2,TRBJ1-2,CASSPGRSYGYTF
TRBV4-3,TRBJ2-1,CASSQDGTGWGEQFF
TRBV5-1,TRBJ2-7,CASSSTTPGAYEQYF
TRBV19,TRBJ1-5,CASSIFTGGYSNQPQHF
TRBV9,TRBJ1-3,CASSPRQCTIYF
TRBV6-5,TRBJ1-1,CASSSGGNGYAEAFF
TRBV29-1,TRBJ2-1,CSVVGLADNEQFF
TRBV29-1,TRBJ1-1,CSAKQGFSEAFF
TRBV7-9,TRBJ2-4,CASSSRVYIQYF
TRBV12-3/TRBV12-4,TRBJ2-3,CASRLAGTTDTQYF
TRBV28,TRBJ2-1,CASSLGHEQFF
TRBV30,TRBJ1-3,CAWSVTAGNTIYF
TRBV29-1,TRBJ2-7,CSVEGLAGAWAGEQYF
TRBV15,TRBJ2-7,CATSTRGPVTYEQYF
TRBV7-6,TRBJ2-7,CASSSRENEQYF
TRBV15,TRBJ2-1,CATSRERDSPEQFF
TRBV7-9,TRBJ2-1,CASSDTWYEQFF
TRBV2,TRBJ2-7,CASSEAGGSSYEQYF
TRBV5-1,TRBJ1-4,CASSLAMRANEKLFF
TRBV5-1,TRBJ2-1,CASSSSRFGALEQFF
TRBV7-8,TRBJ1-3,CASSLASRQRDSGNTIYF
TRBV7-8,TRBJ2-1,CASSPGGPDQFF
TRBV29-1,TRBJ2-1,CSVESRGTYNEQFF
TRBV29-1,TRBJ2-5,CSVDGKDRAGETQYF
TRBV7-9,TRBJ2-7,CASSSGLAGDYEQYF
TRBV4-1,TRBJ2-7,CASSQGPNDEQYF
TRBV25-1,TRBJ2-6,CASLKQRDRAYSGANVLTF
TRBV20-1,TRBJ1-4,CSASDRGTTNEKLFF
TRBV27,TRBJ2-7,CASSFRATYGQYF
TRBV7-9,TRBJ2-1,CASSSAGAFGIDEQFF
TRBV7-3,TRBJ2-7,CASSPWGQGAGEQYF
TRBV27,TRBJ2-7,CASSGLAGGSYEQYF
TRBV6-2/TRBV6-3,TRBJ2-7,CASSTQGRPYEQYF
TRBV6-7,TRBJ2-1,CASRLGSNEQFF
TRBV12-3/TRBV12-4,TRBJ2-3,CASSPSNGFTDTQYF
TRBV12-3/TRBV12-4,TRBJ2-5,CASSPSREETQYF
TRBV5-5,TRBJ2-1,CASSAGDSSYNEQFF
TRBV12-3/TRBV12-4,TRBJ2-7,CASSLSDDAYEQYF
TRBV28,TRBJ2-7,CATNLGSYEQYF
TRBV12-3/TRBV12-4,TRBJ2-3,CASSFVDLADTQYF
TRBV19,TRBJ1-1,CASMAGSTEAFF
TRBV29-1,TRBJ2-7,CSVEEGSGVEQYF
TRBV6-5,TRBJ2-7,CASSYSDNSYEQYF
TRBV7-3,TRBJ1-1,CASSLLGMNTEAFF
TRBV4-3,TRBJ1-3,CASSPSSGSGNTIYF
TRBV12-3/TRBV12-4,TRBJ2-1,CASKPGQGNQYNEQFF
TRBV25-1,TRBJ2-7,CASSEYGTSGRGEQYF
TRBV29-1,TRBJ2-7,CSVAGVTGRSPYEQYF
TRBV28,TRBJ2-1,CASSLSVYNEQFF
TRBV19,TRBJ2-1,CASSTIAGSGNEQFF
TRBV23-1,TRBJ2-7,CASIRDSPYEQYF